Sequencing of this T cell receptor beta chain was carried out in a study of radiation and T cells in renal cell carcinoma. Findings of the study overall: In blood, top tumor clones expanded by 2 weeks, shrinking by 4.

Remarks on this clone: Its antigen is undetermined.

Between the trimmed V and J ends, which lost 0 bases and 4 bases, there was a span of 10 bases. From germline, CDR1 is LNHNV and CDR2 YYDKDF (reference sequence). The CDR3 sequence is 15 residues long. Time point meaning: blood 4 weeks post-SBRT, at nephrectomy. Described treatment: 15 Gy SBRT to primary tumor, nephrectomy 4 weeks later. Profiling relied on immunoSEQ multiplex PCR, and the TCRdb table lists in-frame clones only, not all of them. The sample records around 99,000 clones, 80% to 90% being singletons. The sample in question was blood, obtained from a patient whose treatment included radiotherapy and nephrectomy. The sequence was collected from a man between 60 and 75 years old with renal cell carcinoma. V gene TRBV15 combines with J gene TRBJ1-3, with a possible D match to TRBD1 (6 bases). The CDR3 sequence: CATSRDQGRGNTIYF. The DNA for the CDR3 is TGTGCCACCAGCAGAGACCAGGGGCGAGGAAACACCATATATTTT.